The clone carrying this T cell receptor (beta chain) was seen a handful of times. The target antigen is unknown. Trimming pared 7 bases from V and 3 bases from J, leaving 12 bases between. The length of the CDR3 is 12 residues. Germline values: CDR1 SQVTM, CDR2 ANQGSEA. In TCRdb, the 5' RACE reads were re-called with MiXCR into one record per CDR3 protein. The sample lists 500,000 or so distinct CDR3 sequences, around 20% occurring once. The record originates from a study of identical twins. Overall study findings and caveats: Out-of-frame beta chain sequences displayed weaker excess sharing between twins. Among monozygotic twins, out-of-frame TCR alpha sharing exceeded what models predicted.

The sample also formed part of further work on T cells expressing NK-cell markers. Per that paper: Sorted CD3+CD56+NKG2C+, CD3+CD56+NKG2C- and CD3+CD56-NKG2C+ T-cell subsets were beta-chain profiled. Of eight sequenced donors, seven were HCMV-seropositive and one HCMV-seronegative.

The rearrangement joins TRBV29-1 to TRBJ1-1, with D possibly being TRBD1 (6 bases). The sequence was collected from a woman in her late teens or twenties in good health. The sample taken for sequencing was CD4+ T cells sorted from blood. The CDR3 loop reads CSARGSYTEAFF. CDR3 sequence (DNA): TGCAGCGCCAGGGGATCTTACACTGAAGCTTTCTTT.